The 28 T cell receptor beta chains below were found in one sample sequenced in a study of T cell changes during pregnancy in multiple sclerosis. Assay used: immunoSEQ multiplex PCR; TCRdb lists only in-frame clones, some missing. The table has tens of thousands of clones, around 92% seen once. The source material was peripheral blood, sampled after pregnancy. The receptor set was obtained from a female donor in good health, enrolled as a control in a pregnancy study.

This clone has just one count. The rearrangement joins TRBV27 to TRBJ1-6; the match to TRBD1 covers 8 bases. V lost 2 bases to trimming and J lost 6 bases; unmatched junction nucleotides: 3. CDR3 length equals 15 residues. Germline lookup yields CDR1 MNHEY and CDR2 SMNVEV (reference sequence). CDR3 DNA: TGTGCCAGCAGTTTACGGACAGGGATTAATTCACCCCTCCACTTT. This gives the protein CASSLRTGINSPLHF.

V is TRBV5-1 and J is TRBJ1-5; D gene uncertain. V gave up 4 bases and J gave up 4 bases, with 12 bases separating them. The CDR3 extends over 14 amino acids. From germline, CDR1 is SGHRS and CDR2 YFSETQ. The CDR3 reads CASSPIPGNQPQHF. In DNA form, the CDR3 reads TGCGCCAGCAGCCCCATTCCCGGGAATCAGCCCCAGCATTTT.

This rearrangement joins TRBV6-1 to TRBJ2-7, with TRBD1 identical over 9 bases. CDR1 and CDR2 from the germline V gene are MNHNS and SASEGT. V lost 1 base, J lost 2 bases, and 3 bases stayed unmatched. CDR3 length: 15 amino acids. CDR3 sequence reads: CASSEGQGVPYEQYF. The CDR3 coding sequence is TGTGCCAGCAGTGAAGGACAGGGGGTCCCCTACGAGCAGTACTTC.

The chain is built from TRBV28 and TRBJ1-5; no clear D gene. Between the trimmed V and J ends, which lost 2 bases and 2 bases, there was a span of 10 bases. Germline CDR1 and CDR2: MDHEN and SYDVKM. This CDR3 comprises 15 residues. The DNA of the CDR3 is TGTGCCAGCAGTTTAGGAGGGTATGGCAATCAGCCCCAGCATTTT. Encoded protein: CASSLGGYGNQPQHF.

Worth noting for this clone: Other nucleotide sequences in the sample specify the same CDR3. This rearrangement joins TRBV27 to TRBJ2-1; 7 bases match TRBD2. Germline V gene sequence: CDR1 MNHEY, CDR2 SMNVEV (reference sequence). The V and J ends lost 3 bases and 3 bases, in that order; junction bases with no gene match: 2. CDR3 length: 14 residues. The CDR3 protein is CASSLGGRYNEQFF. In DNA, the CDR3 is TGTGCCAGCAGTTTGGGAGGGCGCTACAATGAGCAGTTCTTC.

The CDR3 spells CASSLSGTGGGYSNQPQHF. The CDR3 DNA reads as TGTGCCAGCAGTTTATCCGGGACAGGGGGCGGCTATAGCAATCAGCCCCAGCATTTT. The rearrangement links TRBV28 to TRBJ1-5; 12 nucleotides align to TRBD1. CDR1 and CDR2 from the germline V gene are MDHEN and SYDVKM. This CDR3 is 19 amino acids long. The ends lost 1 base at V and 0 bases at J; junction bases unmatched: 7. The entire variable domain, with the rest obtained from reference TRBV28 and TRBJ1-5, is as follows: DVKVTQSSRYLVKRTGEKVFLECVQDMDHENMFWYRQDPGLGLRLIYFSYDVKMKEKGDIPEGYSVSREKKERFSLILESASTNQTSMYLCASSLSGTGGGYSNQPQHFGDGTRLSIL.

The V call is TRBV6-1, the J call TRBJ1-5, with D unclear. The CDR3 totals 12 residues. Germline V gene sequence: CDR1 MNHNS, CDR2 SASEGT. Trimming pared 1 base from V and 6 bases from J, leaving 4 bases between. Here the CDR3 DNA reads TGTGCCAGCAGTGAAGATATTCAGCCCCAGCATTTT. Amino acids: CASSEDIQPQHF.

V and J are TRBV27 and TRBJ2-3; D is possibly TRBD1 (6 bases). This CDR3 is 13 amino acids long. Deletions cut 5 bases from V and 4 bases from J, with 10 bases between. From germline, CDR1 is MNHEY and CDR2 SMNVEV (reference sequence). The CDR3: CASSPQGPDTQYF. In nucleotides, the CDR3 is TGTGCCAGCAGTCCACAGGGTCCAGATACGCAGTATTTT.

The chain carries TRBV4-2 and TRBJ2-1; 8 bases are shared with TRBD2. The germline gives CDR1 LGHNA, CDR2 YNFKEQ. CDR3 length: 17 residues. The V gene end was trimmed by 0 bases and the J gene end by 6 bases; junction bases not matched to a gene: 10. CDR3 nucleotides: TGTGCCAGCAGCCAAGACGGTCCGGGGGGGCCGAGCAATGAGCAGTTCTTC. Amino acid sequence: CASSQDGPGGPSNEQFF.

The chain is built from TRBV19 and TRBJ1-3, with 7 bases identical to TRBD1. The germline V gene has CDR1 LNHDA and CDR2 SQIVND (reference sequence). The CDR3 is 13 amino acids. V trimming: 3 bases; J trimming: 4 bases; junction bases outside the gene matches: 0. CDR3 region: CASSMGQGNTIYF. CDR3 bases: TGTGCCAGTAGTATGGGACAGGGAAACACCATATATTTT.

A remark on this clone: Other DNA sequences in the sample encode the same CDR3. The J gene is TRBJ2-2, the V gene TRBV7-2; the D is unclear. This CDR3 comprises 14 residues. Trimming took off 1 base at V and 1 base at J, with 4 bases between the two ends. The germline V gene has CDR1 SGHTA and CDR2 FQGNSA. The CDR3 bases are TGTGCCAGCAGCTTAGTACAGAACACCGGGGAGCTGTTTTTT. Amino acid sequence: CASSLVQNTGELFF.

This chain connects TRBV10-3 to TRBJ2-2; the D gene is possibly TRBD1 (6 bases). CDR3 length equals 16 residues. The V gene lost 3 bases and the J gene lost 5 bases, with 16 bases spanning the gap. From germline, CDR1 is ENHRY and CDR2 SYGVKD. The CDR3 region is CAISDLGAGETGELFF. The CDR3 DNA follows: TGTGCCATCAGTGACCTTGGTGCAGGGGAAACCGGGGAGCTGTTTTTT.

This clone was recorded once. The chain couples TRBV5-4 to TRBJ2-2; the match to TRBD2 covers 15 bases. This CDR3 is built from 15 residues. Germline V gene lookup returns CDR1 SGHNT and CDR2 YYREEE (reference sequence). The ends lost 6 bases at V and 6 bases at J; junction bases unmatched: 3. The CDR3 DNA reads as TGTGCCAGCACCAGGACTAGCGGGGGGGCCGGGGAGCTGTTTTTT. Translation gives CASTRTSGGAGELFF.

J is TRBJ1-1 and V is TRBV11-3, with a possible D match to TRBD1 (5 bases). The CDR3 is 13 amino acids. With 3 bases removed from V and 4 bases from J, the gap between germline ends came to 9 bases. From germline, CDR1 is SGHNT and CDR2 YENEEA. The CDR3, as DNA: TGTGCCAGCAGCTTCGCGGGGGGCACTGAAGCTTTCTTT. Encoded protein: CASSFAGGTEAFF.

The chain couples TRBV28 to TRBJ1-5; D is possibly TRBD1 (6 bases). Between the trimmed V and J ends, which lost 10 bases and 7 bases, there was a span of 26 bases. This CDR3 region has 16 residues. Germline V gives CDR1 MDHEN, CDR2 SYDVKM. DNA for the CDR3: TGTGCCAACGTAAGAGGGGGGGATCAGGGGTGCCAGCCCCAGCATTTT. Residues: CANVRGGDQGCQPQHF.

V gene TRBV7-9 combines with J gene TRBJ1-2, with unresolved D. Germline V gives CDR1 SEHNR, CDR2 FQNEAQ (reference sequence). The CDR3 is made up of 14 amino acids. Trimming removed 2 bases from V and 7 bases from J, with 14 bases in between. Here the CDR3 DNA reads TGTGCCAGCAGCTTAAGTGGCGGTTTCTCTGGCTACACCTTC. It codes for CASSLSGGFSGYTF.

The CDR3 DNA is TGTGCCAGCAGCCACTCACAATTGCCTCAAGAGACCCAGTACTTC. It codes for CASSHSQLPQETQYF. This chain connects TRBV14 to TRBJ2-5; no clear D gene. CDR1 and CDR2 from the germline V gene are SGHDN and FVKESK. CDR3 size: 15 residues. Trimming took off 3 bases at V and 2 bases at J, with 13 bases between the two ends.

The chain carries TRBV7-2 and TRBJ1-1; unclear D gene. V was cut by 2 bases and J by 5 bases, with 9 bases left in between. This CDR3 has 13 amino acids. CDR1 and CDR2 (germline): SGHTA, FQGNSA. CDR3 region: CASSLSLTTEAFF. The CDR3 DNA sequence: TGTGCCAGCAGCTTAAGTCTGACAACTGAAGCTTTCTTT.

The V call is TRBV6-5, the J call TRBJ2-6; D is unclear. Trimming removed 10 bases from V and 3 bases from J, with 13 bases in between. The CDR3 length is 14 residues. Germline CDR1 reads MNHEY; CDR2 reads SVGAGI. CDR3 amino acids: CATSPLLGANVLTF. DNA of the CDR3: TGTGCCACCTCCCCCCTACTTGGGGCCAACGTCCTGACTTTC.

V and J are TRBV4-1 and TRBJ1-2, with TRBD1 matching over 9 bases. V lost 2 bases and J lost 1; bases outside the gene matches: 8. The CDR3 sequence is 17 residues long. Germline CDR1 and CDR2: MGHRA and YSYEKL. The CDR3 region has the DNA TGCGCCAGCAGCCAACCTAATACGGGACAGGGTAACTATGGCTACACCTTC. It encodes CASSQPNTGQGNYGYTF.

V is TRBV5-1 and J is TRBJ1-6, with 7 bases that match TRBD1. After removal of 5 bases from V and 7 bases from J, the junction contained 6 bases not matched to a gene. The CDR3 is 14 residues long. Germline V gene lookup returns CDR1 SGHRS and CDR2 YFSETQ. The CDR3 sequence: CASSFRQGNSPLHF. The CDR3 nucleotides read TGCGCCAGCAGTTTTAGACAGGGCAATTCACCCCTCCACTTT. Complete variable domain (other parts from reference TRBV5-1 and TRBJ1-6): KAGVTQTPRYLIKTRGQQVTLSCSPISGHRSVSWYQQTPGQGLQFLFEYFSETQRNKGNFPGRFSGRQFSNSRSEMNVSTLELGDSALYLCASSFRQGNSPLHFGNGTRLTVT.

V and J are TRBV19 and TRBJ2-2; no definite D call. Germline V CDR1 and CDR2: LNHDA, SQIVND (reference sequence). CDR3 length: 15 amino acids. V was pared by 8 bases and J by 0 bases, with 13 bases between. DNA for the CDR3: TGTGCCAGTCTTAGGAGCCCTTCGAACACCGGGGAGCTGTTTTTT. Protein product: CASLRSPSNTGELFF.

The chain couples TRBV14 to TRBJ1-1, with 7 nucleotides matching TRBD1. The germline V gene has CDR1 SGHDN and CDR2 FVKESK. The J segment lost 7 bases and the V segment lost 4 bases, leaving 18 bases of the junction unmatched. This CDR3 contains 17 residues. CDR3 coding DNA: TGTGCCAGCAGCCTGTCAAATGTCCTTACAGGGGACGGTGAAGCTTTCTTT. This codes for CASSLSNVLTGDGEAFF. The whole variable domain, filled in from reference TRBV14 and TRBJ1-1, reads EAGVTQFPSHSVIEKGQTVTLRCDPISGHDNLYWYRRVMGKEIKFLLHFVKESKQDESGMPNNRFLAERTGGTYSTLKVQPAELEDSGVYFCASSLSNVLTGDGEAFFGQGTRLTVV.

V gene TRBV19 combines with J gene TRBJ2-2; 9 bases are shared with TRBD1. Germline V gene lookup returns CDR1 LNHDA and CDR2 SQIVND (reference sequence). The CDR3 is 16 amino acids. The V and J ends lost 5 bases and 7 bases, in that order; junction bases with no gene match: 11. In nucleotides, the CDR3 is TGTGCCAGTAGTCAGGCCGGGACAGGGCCGGTCGGGGAGCTGTTTTTT. This gives the protein CASSQAGTGPVGELFF.

This chain links TRBV5-8 with TRBJ1-5; D is undetermined. The germline V gene has CDR1 SGHTS and CDR2 YDEGEE. The V end was cut by 5 bases, the J end by 0 bases, with 12 bases between. There are 15 residues in the CDR3. The CDR3 DNA reads as TGTGCCAGCAGTCGCAAACAGAATAGCAATCAGCCCCAGCATTTT. Amino acids: CASSRKQNSNQPQHF.

The chain employs TRBV14 and TRBJ1-6; tentatively, D is TRBD1 (6 bases). The CDR3 extends over 17 amino acids. CDR1 SGHDN and CDR2 FVKESK come from the germline V gene. Between the trimmed V and J ends, which lost 2 bases and 5 bases, there was a span of 16 bases. Written as DNA, the CDR3 is TGTGCCAGCAGCCAAAGGGGGGGGTCGAGAAATAATTCACCCCTCCACTTT. Encoded protein: CASSQRGGSRNNSPLHF.

The gene calls are TRBV18 and TRBJ2-5; possibly TRBD2 for D (6 bases). The CDR3 is 15 amino acids. The germline V and J ends were trimmed by 3 bases and 1 base, with 12 bases remaining between them. Germline CDR1 and CDR2: KGHSH and LQKENI. The CDR3 is CASSPLKAGQETQYF. The CDR3 coding sequence is TGTGCCAGCTCACCGCTAAAAGCGGGCCAAGAGACCCAGTACTTC.

The rearrangement links TRBV10-3 to TRBJ2-7, with 7 bases matching TRBD2. J gave up 6 bases and V 2 bases, and 1 base lay outside the gene matches. Germline V gene lookup returns CDR1 ENHRY and CDR2 SYGVKD. The CDR3 sequence is 12 residues long. CDR3 region: CAISETGGEQYF. The CDR3 coding sequence is TGTGCCATCAGTGAGACGGGGGGCGAGCAGTACTTC.